The 27 T cell receptor beta chains below all came from one sample that was sequenced in a study of T cells in localized non-small cell lung cancer. TCRdb's copy holds only in-frame clones and misses some; the assay was immunoSEQ multiplex PCR. This table holds approximately 7,000 clones, under 55% found once. The specimen comprised lung tumor tissue, sampled before any cancer treatment. These receptors originate from a man aged 40-75 years with stage III lung adenocarcinoma.

This clone was seen a few times. The genes are TRBV7-5 and TRBJ2-1; whether TRBD2, the table's D call, matches the DNA was not checked. TRBV7-5 constitutes a pseudogene. The CDR3 extends over 14 amino acids. The CDR3 DNA reads TGTGCCAGCAAAGGACTAGCGGGAGCAAATGAGCAGTTCTTC. Residues: CASKGLAGANEQFF.

The chain has TRBV30 and TRBJ2-1, with no clear D. Germline CDR1 and CDR2: GTSNPN and SVGIG (reference sequence). The CDR3 has 12 amino acids. The V and J ends lost 2 bases and 0 bases respectively, with 2 bases between them. The CDR3 here is CAWSPSYNEQFF. In DNA, the CDR3 is TGTGCCTGGAGTCCCTCCTACAATGAGCAGTTCTTC.

This sequence joins TRBV29-1 and TRBJ2-2, with D perhaps matching TRBD1 (5 bases). Germline assignment: CDR1 SQVTM and CDR2 ANQGSEA. CDR3 length: 12 amino acids. V lost 4 bases, J lost 3 bases, and 6 bases lay in between. This chain's CDR3 is CSVAGYTGELFF. The CDR3 nucleotides read TGCAGCGTTGCAGGGTACACCGGGGAGCTGTTTTTT.

V is TRBV30 and J is TRBJ1-5; D is undetermined. The germline gives CDR1 GTSNPN, CDR2 SVGIG (reference sequence). V shed 0 bases and J shed 0 bases, with 9 bases lying between them. The CDR3 contains 15 residues. The CDR3 here is CAWSVPGVSNQPQHF. DNA of the CDR3: TGTGCCTGGAGTGTACCCGGGGTTAGCAATCAGCCCCAGCATTTT. Full variable domain (missing parts from reference TRBV30 and TRBJ1-5): SQTIHQWPATLVQPVGSPLSLECTVEGTSNPNLYWYRQAAGRGLQLLFYSVGIGQISSEVPQNLSASRPQDRQFILSSKKLLLSDSGFYLCAWSVPGVSNQPQHFGDGTRLSIL.

This sequence joins TRBV9 and TRBJ2-3; the match to TRBD1 covers 7 bases. Per germline, CDR1 SGDLS and CDR2 YYNGEE. J gave up 4 bases and V 5 bases, and 4 bases lay outside the gene matches. The CDR3 spans 13 residues. CDR3 nucleotides: TGTGCCAGCAGTGACGGGACAGCAGATACGCAGTATTTT. It yields the protein CASSDGTADTQYF.

The chain links TRBV19 to TRBJ2-3; D perhaps matches TRBD2 (6 bases). CDR3 length: 13 amino acids. V lost 10 bases, J lost 2 bases, and 13 bases lay in between. Germline V lookup: CDR1 LNHDA, CDR2 SQIVND (reference sequence). The CDR3 sequence is CATSGTYTDTQYF. For the CDR3, the DNA is TGTGCCACCTCCGGGACTTACACAGATACGCAGTATTTT.

This clone has more than one count but fewer than ten. This rearrangement joins TRBV5-1 to TRBJ1-1; D might be TRBD1 (5 bases). CDR1 is SGHRS and CDR2 is YFSETQ in the germline V gene. The CDR3 is made up of 17 amino acids. Between the trimmed V and J ends, which lost 0 bases and 1 base, there was a span of 16 bases. The CDR3 here is CASSLGLGGVENTEAFF. CDR3 in DNA: TGCGCCAGCAGCTTGGGTCTGGGGGGTGTGGAGAACACTGAAGCTTTCTTT.

The chain carries TRBV29-1 and TRBJ2-3, with 11 bases that match TRBD2. J gave up 1 base and V 8 bases, and 5 bases lay outside the gene matches. The germline V gene encodes CDR1 SQVTM and CDR2 ANQGSEA. This CDR3 has 14 amino acids. The CDR3 region is CSHSTSGGTDTQYF. In DNA, the CDR3 is TGCAGCCACTCGACTAGCGGGGGCACAGATACGCAGTATTTT.

A few counts support this clone. The chain uses TRBV19 and TRBJ2-1, with TRBD2 matching over 10 bases. The germline V gene has CDR1 LNHDA and CDR2 SQIVND (reference sequence). J lost 9 bases, V lost 6 bases, and 11 bases had no gene match. The CDR3 covers 15 residues. CDR3 amino acids: CASRMRLAGDSEQFF. Here the CDR3 DNA reads TGTGCCAGTAGGATGAGGCTAGCGGGGGACAGTGAGCAGTTCTTC.

This clone ranks as medium-sized. The genes are TRBV18 and TRBJ2-7, with 8 bases aligning to TRBD1. The germline V gene has CDR1 KGHSH and CDR2 LQKENI. The V gene end was trimmed by 2 bases and the J gene end by 6 bases; junction bases not matched to a gene: 3. The CDR3 has 13 residues. The CDR3 reads CASSPVTGAEQYF. The CDR3 nucleotides read TGTGCCAGCTCACCAGTGACAGGGGCCGAGCAGTACTTC.

This clone was counted between two and nine times. The V gene is TRBV6-8, the J gene TRBJ1-5; tentatively, D is TRBD1 (6 bases). Germline V gene lookup returns CDR1 MNHGY and CDR2 SAAAGT. Trimming shortened V by 6 bases and J by 7 bases, and 13 bases separated the two germline ends. This CDR3 has 13 amino acids. As DNA, the CDR3 is TGTGCCAGCAGCTACGTGGGGGCCCAGCCCCAGCATTTT. It encodes CASSYVGAQPQHF.

This clone is medium-sized (0.01 to 0.1%) within its sample. The rearrangement links TRBV11-3 to TRBJ2-7, with no clear D. Trimming cost V 5 bases and J 0 bases, with 14 bases left between them. Germline V lookup: CDR1 SGHNT, CDR2 YENEEA. This CDR3 spans 15 amino acids. DNA of the CDR3: TGTGCCAGCAGCCCCCGTAAGGCCTTCTCCTACGAGCAGTACTTC. This codes for CASSPRKAFSYEQYF.

This rearrangement joins TRBV11-1 to TRBJ2-5; 10 positions agree with TRBD2. From germline, CDR1 is SGHAT and CDR2 FQDESV (reference sequence). V gave up 2 bases and J gave up 14 bases; unmatched junction bases: 11. The CDR3 contains 14 residues. The CDR3 nucleotides are TGTGCCAGCAGCTTAAGCCGCGAACTAGCGGGACAATACTTC. Amino acids: CASSLSRELAGQYF.

The rearrangement uses TRBV6-8 and TRBJ2-3, with 12 bases lining up with TRBD1. With V trimmed by 7 bases and J by 4 bases, 9 bases remained unmatched. Germline CDR1 is MNHGY and CDR2 is SAAAGT. The CDR3 covers 16 residues. This CDR3 reads CASKPGTGGPPDTQYF. Here the CDR3 DNA reads TGTGCCAGCAAACCCGGGACAGGGGGCCCCCCAGATACGCAGTATTTT.

The chain links TRBV2 to TRBJ1-2; weak D call: TRBD1 (5 bases). Germline lookup yields CDR1 SNHLY and CDR2 FYNNEI. The CDR3 has 12 residues. Trimming took off 4 bases at V and 3 bases at J, with 6 bases between the two ends. The CDR3 region is CASSGQHYGYTF. CDR3 bases: TGTGCCAGCAGTGGACAGCACTATGGCTACACCTTC. The full variable domain, with the rest looked up from reference TRBV2 and TRBJ1-2, is EPEVTQTPSHQVTQMGQEVILRCVPISNHLYFYWYRQILGQKVEFLVSFYNNEISEKSEIFDDQFSVERPDGSNFTLKIRSTKLEDSAMYFCASSGQHYGYTFGSGTRLTVV.

The chain recombines TRBV10-3 with TRBJ1-6; no definite D call. The CDR3 spans 13 residues. The ends were cut back, 2 bases at V and 9 bases at J, with 8 bases in the middle. Germline CDR1 is ENHRY and CDR2 is SYGVKD. CDR3 nucleotides: TGTGCCATCAGTGAGACGGACGCTTCACCCCTCCACTTT. Amino acids: CAISETDASPLHF.

The chain uses TRBV30 and TRBJ1-1, with a tentative D call TRBD1 (5 bases). The length of the CDR3 is 18 residues. Trimming removed 1 base from V and 0 bases from J, with 21 bases in between. Per the germline V gene, CDR1 is GTSNPN and CDR2 is SVGIG (reference sequence). In DNA, the CDR3 is TGTGCCTGGAGTGACATTCGACAGTATTCCCCCATGAACACTGAAGCTTTCTTT. Its translation: CAWSDIRQYSPMNTEAFF.

V and J are TRBV14 and TRBJ2-5; 9 bases line up with TRBD2. CDR1 is SGHDN, CDR2 FVKESK, per germline. Unmatched junction bases numbered 2, after V lost 4 bases and J lost 5 bases. The CDR3 sequence is 13 residues long. CDR3: CASSRTSEETQYF. The CDR3 bases are TGTGCCAGCAGCCGGACTAGCGAGGAGACCCAGTACTTC. The complete variable domain, with remaining parts taken from reference TRBV14 and TRBJ2-5, reads EAGVTQFPSHSVIEKGQTVTLRCDPISGHDNLYWYRRVMGKEIKFLLHFVKESKQDESGMPNNRFLAERTGGTYSTLKVQPAELEDSGVYFCASSRTSEETQYFGPGTRLLVL.

Concerning this clone itself: A junction end diverges from the germline sequence, so it may reflect a read error. The J gene is TRBJ1-1, the V gene TRBV19; 7 nucleotides align to TRBD1. This CDR3 region has 13 residues. The germline V gene has CDR1 LNHDA and CDR2 SQIVND (reference sequence). CDR3 in amino acids: CASSRGTVGETFF. The CDR3 nucleotides are TGTGCCAGTAGTAGGGGGACAGTCGGTGAAACTTTCTTT.

The table lists this clone with a few counts. The chain uses TRBV11-3 and TRBJ1-2, with TRBD1 matching over 7 bases. The ends lost 4 bases at V and 5 bases at J; junction bases unmatched: 16. Germline V lookup: CDR1 SGHNT, CDR2 YENEEA. There are 17 residues in the CDR3. CDR3 in amino acids: CASSSGGGVPRGYGYTF. The CDR3 region has the DNA TGTGCCAGCAGCTCTGGAGGAGGGGTACCCAGGGGGTATGGCTACACCTTC. The complete variable domain, with remaining parts taken from reference TRBV11-3 and TRBJ1-2, reads EAGVVQSPRYKIIEKKQPVAFWCNPISGHNTLYWYLQNLGQGPELLIRYENEEAVDDSQLPKDRFSAERLKGVDSTLKIQPAELGDSAVYLCASSSGGGVPRGYGYTFGSGTRLTVV.

This rearrangement joins TRBV12-5 to TRBJ1-3; 8 bases agree with TRBD1. The CDR3 length is 17 residues. From germline, CDR1 is LGHNT and CDR2 FRNRAP. Trimming cost V 4 bases and J 0 bases; bases outside gene matches: 8. The CDR3 sequence: CASGSPGGLSSGNTIYF. CDR3 bases: TGTGCTAGTGGTTCCCCAGGGGGCTTGTCCTCTGGAAACACCATATATTTT.

The chain's CDR3 is CASSSRDRGVGYTF. The CDR3 DNA follows: TGTGCCAGTAGTTCACGGGACAGGGGGGTTGGCTACACCTTC. The rearrangement joins TRBV19 to TRBJ1-2; 11 bases line up with TRBD1. The ends lost 5 bases at V and 7 bases at J; junction bases unmatched: 6. CDR3 length: 14 amino acids. The V gene's germline CDR1 is LNHDA and CDR2 SQIVND (reference sequence).

The chain's CDR3 is CASSPDRDSGNTIYF. The CDR3 region has the DNA TGTGCCAGCTCACCGGACAGGGACTCTGGAAACACCATATATTTT. The J gene is TRBJ1-3, the V gene TRBV18; TRBD1 agrees at 8 bases. Unmatched junction bases numbered 1, after V lost 3 bases and J lost 0 bases. The CDR3 spans 15 residues. CDR1 and CDR2 from the germline V gene are KGHSH and LQKENI.

This clone was detected a few times. The chain is built from TRBV6-8 and TRBJ1-1, with a tentative D call TRBD1 (6 bases). V lost 5 bases and J 3 bases, leaving 13 bases between the germline ends. CDR1 and CDR2 (germline): MNHGY, SAAAGT. CDR3 length: 14 amino acids. CDR3 sequence: CASSVGATDTEAFF. The CDR3 DNA reads as TGTGCCAGCAGTGTGGGGGCAACGGACACTGAAGCTTTCTTT.

This clone was counted only a few times. This chain joins TRBV18 and TRBJ2-7; the match to TRBD1 covers 11 bases. Germline CDR1 KGHSH, CDR2 LQKENI. The CDR3 loop spans 14 amino acids. V was clipped by 5 bases and J by 7 bases; unmatched bases: 7. This CDR3 reads CASSSGQGVSEQYF. As DNA, the CDR3 is TGTGCCAGCTCATCGGGACAGGGGGTGTCAGAGCAGTACTTC. The complete variable domain, with remaining parts taken from reference TRBV18 and TRBJ2-7, reads NAGVMQNPRHLVRRRGQEARLRCSPMKGHSHVYWYRQLPEEGLKFMVYLQKENIIDESGMPKERFSAEFPKEGPSILRIQQVVRGDSAAYFCASSSGQGVSEQYFGPGTRLTVT.

This clone appeared many times. This chain joins TRBV11-3 and TRBJ2-7; TRBD2 might be the D (5 bases). CDR3 size: 15 residues. Germline lookup yields CDR1 SGHNT and CDR2 YENEEA. V shed 1 base and J shed 4 bases, with 14 bases lying between them. The DNA for the CDR3 is TGTGCCAGCAGCTTAGTCCCGGGATTACGTTACGAGCAGTACTTC. The encoded protein is CASSLVPGLRYEQYF.

By share of the sample, this clone is medium-sized (0.01 to 0.1%). The genes are TRBV9 and TRBJ1-1; D is undetermined. Germline values: CDR1 SGDLS, CDR2 YYNGEE. Trimming pared 0 bases from V and 0 bases from J, leaving 15 bases between. The CDR3 contains 17 residues. CDR3 bases: TGTGCCAGCAGCGTAGCTACTAGTGTAGCCATGAACACTGAAGCTTTCTTT. It codes for CASSVATSVAMNTEAFF.